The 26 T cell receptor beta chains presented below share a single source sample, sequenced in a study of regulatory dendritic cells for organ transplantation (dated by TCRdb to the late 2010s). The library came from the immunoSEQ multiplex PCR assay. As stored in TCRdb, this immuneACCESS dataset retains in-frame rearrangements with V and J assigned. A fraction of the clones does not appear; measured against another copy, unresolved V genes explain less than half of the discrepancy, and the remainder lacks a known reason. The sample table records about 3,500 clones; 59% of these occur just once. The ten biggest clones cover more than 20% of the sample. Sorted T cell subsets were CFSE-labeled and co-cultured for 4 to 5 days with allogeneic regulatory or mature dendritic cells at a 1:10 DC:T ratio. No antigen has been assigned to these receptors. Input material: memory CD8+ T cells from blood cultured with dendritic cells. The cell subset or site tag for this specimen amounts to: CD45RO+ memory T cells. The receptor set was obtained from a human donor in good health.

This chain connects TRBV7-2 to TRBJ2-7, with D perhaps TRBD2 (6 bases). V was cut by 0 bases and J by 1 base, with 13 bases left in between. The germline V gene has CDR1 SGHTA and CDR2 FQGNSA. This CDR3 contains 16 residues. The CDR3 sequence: CASSLALRTMSYEQYF. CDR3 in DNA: TGTGCCAGCAGCTTAGCGCTCCGGACTATGTCCTACGAGCAGTACTTC.

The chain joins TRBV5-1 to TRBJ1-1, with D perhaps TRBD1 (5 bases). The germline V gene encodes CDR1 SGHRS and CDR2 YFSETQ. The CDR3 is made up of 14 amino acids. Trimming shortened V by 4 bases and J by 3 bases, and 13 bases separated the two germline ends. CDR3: CASSPAGGYTEAFF. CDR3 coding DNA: TGCGCCAGCAGCCCCGCTGGGGGGTACACTGAAGCTTTCTTT.

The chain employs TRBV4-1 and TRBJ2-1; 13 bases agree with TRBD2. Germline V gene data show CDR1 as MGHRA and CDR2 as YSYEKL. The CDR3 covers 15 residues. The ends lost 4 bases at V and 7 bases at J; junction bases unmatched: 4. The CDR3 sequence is CASSPLAGGENEQFF. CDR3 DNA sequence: TGCGCCAGCAGCCCACTAGCGGGGGGGGAAAATGAGCAGTTCTTC.

The CDR3 nucleotides read TGTGCCACCAGCCCGAGACAGGGGAGCTCCTACGAGCAGTACTTC. It codes for CATSPRQGSSYEQYF. This chain uses TRBV15 with TRBJ2-7; 8 positions agree with TRBD1. CDR3 size: 15 residues. Looked up from germline, CDR1 is LNHNV and CDR2 is YYDKDF (reference sequence). V lost 5 bases, J lost 0 bases, and 6 bases stayed unmatched.

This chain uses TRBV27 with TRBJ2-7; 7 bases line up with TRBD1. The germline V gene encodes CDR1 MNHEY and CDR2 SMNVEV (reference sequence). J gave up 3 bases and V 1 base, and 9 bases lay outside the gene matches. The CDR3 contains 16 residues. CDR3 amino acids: CASSLLGATGNYEQYF. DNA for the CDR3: TGTGCCAGCAGTTTATTAGGGGCGACAGGGAACTACGAGCAGTACTTC.

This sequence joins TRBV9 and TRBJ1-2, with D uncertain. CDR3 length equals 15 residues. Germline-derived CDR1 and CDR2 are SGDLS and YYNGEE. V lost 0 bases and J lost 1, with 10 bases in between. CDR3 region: CASSVEVGYNYGYTF. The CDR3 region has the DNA TGTGCCAGCAGCGTAGAAGTCGGTTATAACTATGGCTACACCTTC. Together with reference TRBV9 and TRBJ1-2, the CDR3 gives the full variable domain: DSGVTQTPKHLITATGQRVTLRCSPRSGDLSVYWYQQSLDQGLQFLIQYYNGEERAKGNILERFSAQQFPDLHSELNLSSLELGDSALYFCASSVEVGYNYGYTFGSGTRLTVV.

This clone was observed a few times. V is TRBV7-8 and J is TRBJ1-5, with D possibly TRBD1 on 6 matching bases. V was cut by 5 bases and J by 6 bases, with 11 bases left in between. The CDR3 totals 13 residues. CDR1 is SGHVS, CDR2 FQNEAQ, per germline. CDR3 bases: TGTGCCAGCAGCCCAAACAGGGCTCAGCCCCAGCATTTT. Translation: CASSPNRAQPQHF.

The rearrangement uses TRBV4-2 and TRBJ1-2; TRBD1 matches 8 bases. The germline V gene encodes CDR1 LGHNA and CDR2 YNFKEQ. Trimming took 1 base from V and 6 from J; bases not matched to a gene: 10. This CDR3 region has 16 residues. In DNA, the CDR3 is TGTGCCAGCAGCCAAGCACTCAGACAGGGGCTGGATGGCTACACCTTC. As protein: CASSQALRQGLDGYTF.

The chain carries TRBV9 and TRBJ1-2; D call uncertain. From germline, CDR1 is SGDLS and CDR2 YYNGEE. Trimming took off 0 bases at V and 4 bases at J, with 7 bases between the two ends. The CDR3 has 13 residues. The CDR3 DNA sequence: TGTGCCAGCAGCGTAGGCGGGGTCTATGGCTACACCTTC. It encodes CASSVGGVYGYTF.

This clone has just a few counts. For the CDR3, the DNA is TGTGCCAGCAGCGATTCCTCTCGACAGGGTTACTATGGCTACACCTTC. Its translation is CASSDSSRQGYYGYTF. This chain uses TRBV9 with TRBJ1-2; 7 nucleotides match TRBD1. From germline, CDR1 is SGDLS and CDR2 YYNGEE. The CDR3 loop spans 16 amino acids. Trimming took 3 bases from V and 3 from J; bases not matched to a gene: 11.

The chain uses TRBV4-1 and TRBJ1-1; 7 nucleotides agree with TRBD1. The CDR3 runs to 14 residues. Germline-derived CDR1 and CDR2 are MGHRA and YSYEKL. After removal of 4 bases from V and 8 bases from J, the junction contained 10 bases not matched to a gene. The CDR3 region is CASSLEGAVVEAFF. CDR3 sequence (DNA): TGCGCCAGCAGCCTCGAGGGGGCGGTTGTCGAAGCTTTCTTT.

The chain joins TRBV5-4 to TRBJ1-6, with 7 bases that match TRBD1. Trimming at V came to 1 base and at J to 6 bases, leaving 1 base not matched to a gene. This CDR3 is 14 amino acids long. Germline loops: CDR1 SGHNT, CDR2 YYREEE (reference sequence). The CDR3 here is CASSLTGANSPLHF. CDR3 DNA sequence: TGTGCCAGCAGCTTGACAGGGGCTAATTCACCCCTCCACTTT.

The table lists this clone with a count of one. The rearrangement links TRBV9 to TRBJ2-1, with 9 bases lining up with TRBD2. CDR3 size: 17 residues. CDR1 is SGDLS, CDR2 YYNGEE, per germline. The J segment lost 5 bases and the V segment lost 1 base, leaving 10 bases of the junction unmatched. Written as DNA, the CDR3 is TGTGCCAGCAGCGTAAGGCGGGGGGGCCGTGGTGACAATGAGCAGTTCTTC. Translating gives CASSVRRGGRGDNEQFF. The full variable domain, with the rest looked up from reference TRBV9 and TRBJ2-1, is DSGVTQTPKHLITATGQRVTLRCSPRSGDLSVYWYQQSLDQGLQFLIQYYNGEERAKGNILERFSAQQFPDLHSELNLSSLELGDSALYFCASSVRRGGRGDNEQFFGPGTRLTVL.

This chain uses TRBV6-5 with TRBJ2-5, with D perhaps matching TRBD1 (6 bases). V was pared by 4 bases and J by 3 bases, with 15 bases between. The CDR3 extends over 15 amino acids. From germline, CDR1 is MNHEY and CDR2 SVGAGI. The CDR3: CASSWLTGLEETQYF. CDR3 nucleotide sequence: TGTGCCAGCAGTTGGCTTACAGGGTTGGAAGAGACCCAGTACTTC.

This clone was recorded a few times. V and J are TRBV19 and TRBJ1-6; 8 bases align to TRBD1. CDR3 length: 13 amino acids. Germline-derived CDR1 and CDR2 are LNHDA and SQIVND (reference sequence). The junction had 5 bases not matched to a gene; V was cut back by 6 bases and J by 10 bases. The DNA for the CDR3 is TGTGCCAGTAGCAGGACAGGGAGCTCACCCCTCCACTTT. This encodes CASSRTGSSPLHF.

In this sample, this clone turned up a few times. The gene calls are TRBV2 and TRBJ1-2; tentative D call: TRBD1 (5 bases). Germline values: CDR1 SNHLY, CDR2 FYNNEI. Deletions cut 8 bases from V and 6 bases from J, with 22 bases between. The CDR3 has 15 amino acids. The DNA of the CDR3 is TGTGCCAGCGGGACGGGGATTTCAGTAGCGGATGGCTACACCTTC. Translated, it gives CASGTGISVADGYTF.

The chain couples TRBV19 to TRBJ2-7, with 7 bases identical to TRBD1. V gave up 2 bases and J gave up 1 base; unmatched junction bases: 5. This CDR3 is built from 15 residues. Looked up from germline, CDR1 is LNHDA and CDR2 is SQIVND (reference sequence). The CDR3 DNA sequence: TGTGCCAGTAGTATAACGGACAGGCTTTCCTACGAGCAGTACTTC. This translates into CASSITDRLSYEQYF. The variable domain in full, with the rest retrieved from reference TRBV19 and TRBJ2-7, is DGGITQSPKYLFRKEGQNVTLSCEQNLNHDAMYWYRQDPGQGLRLIYYSQIVNDFQKGDIAEGYSVSREKKESFPLTVTSAQKNPTAFYLCASSITDRLSYEQYFGPGTRLTVT.

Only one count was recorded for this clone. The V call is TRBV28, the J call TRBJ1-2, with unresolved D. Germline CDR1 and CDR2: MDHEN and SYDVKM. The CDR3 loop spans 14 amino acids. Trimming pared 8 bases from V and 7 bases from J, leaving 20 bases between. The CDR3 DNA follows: TGTGCCAGCCACCGGATGGAGGTTCCCGGTGGCTACACCTTC. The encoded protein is CASHRMEVPGGYTF.

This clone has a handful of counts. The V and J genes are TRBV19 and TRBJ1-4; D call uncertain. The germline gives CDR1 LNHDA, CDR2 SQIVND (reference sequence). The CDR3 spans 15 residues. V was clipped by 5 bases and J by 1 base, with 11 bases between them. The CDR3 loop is CASSDTAGTNEKLFF. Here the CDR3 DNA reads TGTGCCAGTAGTGACACAGCTGGAACTAATGAAAAACTGTTTTTT.

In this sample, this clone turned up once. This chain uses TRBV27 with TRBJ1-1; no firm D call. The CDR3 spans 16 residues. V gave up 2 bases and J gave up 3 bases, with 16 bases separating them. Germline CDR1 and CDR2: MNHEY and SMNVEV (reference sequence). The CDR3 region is CASSLGPDFRYTEAFF. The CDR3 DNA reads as TGTGCCAGCAGTTTAGGTCCGGACTTCAGATACACTGAAGCTTTCTTT.

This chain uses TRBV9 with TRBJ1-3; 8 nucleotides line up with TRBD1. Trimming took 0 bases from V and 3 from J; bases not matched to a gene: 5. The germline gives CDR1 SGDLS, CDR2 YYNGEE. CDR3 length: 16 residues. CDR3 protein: CASSVEDRVVGNTIYF. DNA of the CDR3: TGTGCCAGCAGCGTAGAGGACAGGGTGGTTGGAAACACCATATATTTT.

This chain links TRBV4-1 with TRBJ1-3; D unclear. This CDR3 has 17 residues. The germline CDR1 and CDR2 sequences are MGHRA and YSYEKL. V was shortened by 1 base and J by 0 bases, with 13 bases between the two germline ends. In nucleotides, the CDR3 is TGCGCCAGCAGCCAAGTCGTCGGAGGGATCTCTGGAAACACCATATATTTT. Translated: CASSQVVGGISGNTIYF.

As DNA, the CDR3 is TGCGCCAGCAGCCAAGATAACCTAGCGGGGGTTTTAGCCAAAAACATTCAGTACTTC. This gives the protein CASSQDNLAGVLAKNIQYF. The chain recombines TRBV4-3 with TRBJ2-4; 10 bases are a match to TRBD2. The trim removed 0 bases at V and 0 bases at J, leaving 8 bases unmatched. CDR1 and CDR2 from the germline V gene are LGHNA and YSLEER. The length of the CDR3 is 19 residues.

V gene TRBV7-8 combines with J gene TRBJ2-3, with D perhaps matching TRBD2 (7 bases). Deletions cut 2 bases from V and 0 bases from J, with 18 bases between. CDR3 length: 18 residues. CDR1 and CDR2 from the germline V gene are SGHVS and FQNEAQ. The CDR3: CASSLLGGGGASTDTQYF. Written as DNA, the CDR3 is TGTGCCAGCAGCTTACTCGGCGGGGGCGGGGCTAGCACAGATACGCAGTATTTT.

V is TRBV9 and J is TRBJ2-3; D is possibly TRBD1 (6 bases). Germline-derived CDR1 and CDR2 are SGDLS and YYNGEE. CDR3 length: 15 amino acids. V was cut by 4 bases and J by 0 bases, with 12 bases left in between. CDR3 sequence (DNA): TGTGCCAGCAGCTTTGGACAGCTTAGCACAGATACGCAGTATTTT. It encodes CASSFGQLSTDTQYF. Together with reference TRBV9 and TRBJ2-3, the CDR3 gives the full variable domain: DSGVTQTPKHLITATGQRVTLRCSPRSGDLSVYWYQQSLDQGLQFLIQYYNGEERAKGNILERFSAQQFPDLHSELNLSSLELGDSALYFCASSFGQLSTDTQYFGPGTRLTVL.

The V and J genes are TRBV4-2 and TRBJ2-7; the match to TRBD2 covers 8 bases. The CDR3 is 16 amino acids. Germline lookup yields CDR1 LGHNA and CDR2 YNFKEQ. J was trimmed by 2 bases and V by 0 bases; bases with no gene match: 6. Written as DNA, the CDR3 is TGTGCCAGCAGCCAAGATGAGGGGCGGGGGGCCTACGAGCAGTACTTC. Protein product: CASSQDEGRGAYEQYF.